The 10 T cell receptor beta chains in this list originate from one sample, sequenced in a study of blood T cell repertoires in COVID-19. The table came from immunoSEQ multiplex PCR; TCRdb's copy has only in-frame clones and leaves some out. In the table there are about 290,000 clones, about 85% of which are singletons. Sequencing was performed on peripheral blood. These receptor sequences come from a woman in her forties or fifties with active or convalescent COVID-19.

The chain uses TRBV19 and TRBJ2-7, with D perhaps TRBD1 (6 bases). CDR3 length equals 14 residues. Per germline, CDR1 LNHDA and CDR2 SQIVND (reference sequence). Trimming shortened V by 6 bases and J by 3 bases, and 15 bases separated the two germline ends. CDR3 nucleotide sequence: TGTGCCAGTAGCTCGCCGGGACAACTCTACGAGCAGTACTTC. Residues: CASSSPGQLYEQYF.

V is TRBV3-1 (or the pseudogene TRBV3-2) and J is TRBJ1-6; possibly TRBD1 for D (5 bases). The germline gives CDR1 LGHDT, CDR2 YNNKEL (reference sequence). V lost 6 bases and J 9 bases, leaving 18 bases between the germline ends. This CDR3 region has 15 residues. The CDR3 region has the DNA TGTGCCAGCAGTGAGAACGGGGGGACTTTTTCACCCCTCCACTTT. This sequence encodes CASSENGGTFSPLHF.

The rearrangement uses TRBV6-2 or TRBV6-3 and TRBJ2-7, with 9 bases lining up with TRBD1. V lost 1 base, J lost 6 bases, and 4 bases stayed unmatched. Germline V gene sequence: CDR1 MNHEY, CDR2 SVGEGT. The CDR3 has 14 residues. CDR3 DNA: TGTGCCAGCAGTTACTACCTGACAGGGGGCGAGCAGTACTTC. Translating it yields CASSYYLTGGEQYF.

The chain has TRBV5-4 and TRBJ1-2; 9 nucleotides line up with TRBD1. Trimming cost V 2 bases and J 8 bases; bases outside gene matches: 4. Germline assignment: CDR1 SGHNT and CDR2 YYREEE (reference sequence). This CDR3 is built from 13 residues. CDR3 amino acids: CASSFTGGAGYTF. The DNA for the CDR3 is TGTGCCAGCAGCTTTACAGGGGGCGCAGGCTACACCTTC.

CDR3 region: CASSWNPDRDYGYTF. In DNA, the CDR3 is TGTGCCAGCAGCTGGAACCCAGACAGGGACTATGGCTACACCTTC. V usage is TRBV11-2 and J usage is TRBJ1-2; 7 bases align to TRBD1. Germline CDR1 is SGHAT and CDR2 is FQNNGV. The CDR3 runs to 15 residues. The ends lost 4 bases at V and 3 bases at J; junction bases unmatched: 8. The entire variable domain, with the rest obtained from reference TRBV11-2 and TRBJ1-2, is as follows: EAGVAQSPRYKIIEKRQSVAFWCNPISGHATLYWYQQILGQGPKLLIQFQNNGVVDDSQLPKDRFSAERLKGVDSTLKIQPAKLEDSAVYLCASSWNPDRDYGYTFGSGTRLTVV.

V is TRBV6-5 and J is TRBJ2-3, with a tentative D call TRBD1 (6 bases). The CDR3 sequence is 15 residues long. Germline assignment: CDR1 MNHEY and CDR2 SVGAGI. Deletions cut 4 bases from V and 0 bases from J, with 11 bases between. The CDR3 loop reads CASSSGAPSTDTQYF. CDR3 sequence (DNA): TGTGCCAGCAGTTCAGGGGCTCCTAGCACAGATACGCAGTATTTT.

The chain uses TRBV3-1 (or the pseudogene TRBV3-2) and TRBJ1-1, with D possibly TRBD1 on 6 matching bases. The CDR3 is 15 residues long. V lost 2 bases, J lost 4 bases, and 14 bases lay in between. Germline V gene sequence: CDR1 LGHDT, CDR2 YNNKEL (reference sequence). The CDR3 is CASSQPWKGGTEAFF. DNA for the CDR3: TGTGCCAGCAGCCAACCCTGGAAAGGGGGCACTGAAGCTTTCTTT.

The CDR3 here is CASSPQRDSPLHF. The CDR3 bases are TGTGCCAGCTCACCACAGAGAGATTCACCCCTCCACTTT. The chain employs TRBV18 and TRBJ1-6, with D uncertain. The germline V gene has CDR1 KGHSH and CDR2 LQKENI. Trimming stripped 1 base from V and 8 bases from J, with 6 bases between. The CDR3 contains 13 residues. The whole variable domain, filled in from reference TRBV18 and TRBJ1-6, reads NAGVMQNPRHLVRRRGQEARLRCSPMKGHSHVYWYRQLPEEGLKFMVYLQKENIIDESGMPKERFSAEFPKEGPSILRIQQVVRGDSAAYFCASSPQRDSPLHFGNGTRLTVT.

The chain couples TRBV19 to TRBJ2-7, with D possibly TRBD1 on 6 matching bases. With 5 bases removed from V and 1 base from J, the gap between germline ends came to 15 bases. Germline V gives CDR1 LNHDA, CDR2 SQIVND (reference sequence). The CDR3 has 15 residues. The CDR3 protein is CASSGHRESSYEQYF. CDR3 coding DNA: TGTGCCAGTAGTGGGCACAGGGAGTCGTCCTACGAGCAGTACTTC.

The chain employs TRBV7-9 and TRBJ2-7; 9 positions match TRBD1. V trimming: 4 bases; J trimming: 5 bases; junction bases outside the gene matches: 12. This CDR3 is 16 amino acids long. Germline CDR1 is SEHNR and CDR2 is FQNEAQ (reference sequence). CDR3 sequence: CASSSPLGQGAHEQYF. The CDR3 DNA follows: TGTGCCAGCAGCTCCCCTCTGGGACAGGGTGCCCACGAGCAGTACTTC.